The text below deals with one T cell receptor beta chain. CDR1 and CDR2 (germline): SGDLS, YYNGEE. The V and J ends lost 1 base and 4 bases, in that order; junction bases with no gene match: 4. CDR3 length: 16 amino acids. The sample comes from a study of regulatory T cells in long-lasting Graves disease. Noted time point: newly diagnosed GD, antithyroid drugs for less than 3 months. Making the TCR library involved RNA that had been extracted from PBMCs. For TCR beta, libraries came from iRepertoire HTBI primers and Arm-PCR of CDR3 regions. In TCRdb, the multiplex PCR reads were re-called with MiXCR into one record per CDR3 protein. Altogether approximately 480,000 distinct CDR3 sequences are present, about 17% being singletons, with the ten largest covering 12%. This sample was also put to use in a study of T cells in Graves' hyperthyroidism and ophthalmopathy.

V is TRBV9 and J is TRBJ2-2; TRBD1 agrees at 10 bases. This receptor was identified in a man aged 40-49 years with Graves disease. The specimen was peripheral blood mononuclear cells (PBMCs), collected at new diagnosis, from a patient treated with antithyroid drugs. The CDR3 DNA reads TGTGCCAGCAGCGTATCCAGGACAGGGGGCACCGGGGAGCTGTTTTTT. Protein product: CASSVSRTGGTGELFF.